Presented here are 23 T cell receptor beta chains from one specimen sequenced in a study of cytomegalovirus exposure and HLA in healthy donors. 60 Vbeta and 13 Jbeta primers were used in PCR. Clones were sequenced by immunoSEQ multiplex PCR, and TCRdb holds only the in-frame ones, with some missing. This table has around 200,000 clones, 70% appearing once. Sample: PBMCs. Source of these receptors: a man aged 40-49 years in good health and CMV-seropositive.

In its sample, this clone was seen once. The rearrangement joins TRBV7-3 to TRBJ2-3; D call uncertain. V gave up 2 bases and J gave up 5 bases, with 8 bases separating them. This CDR3 comprises 13 residues. From germline, CDR1 is SGHTA and CDR2 FQGTGA. The CDR3 protein is CASSLSRKDTQYF. In DNA, the CDR3 is TGTGCCAGCAGCTTATCCAGAAAAGATACGCAGTATTTT.

This rearrangement joins TRBV5-4 to TRBJ2-7; 7 nucleotides match TRBD2. The CDR3 contains 14 residues. Germline V gene data show CDR1 as SGHNT and CDR2 as YYREEE (reference sequence). V shed 1 base and J 3 bases; nucleotides not matched to a gene: 4. This CDR3 reads CASSLPGRDYEQYF. In DNA form, the CDR3 reads TGTGCCAGCAGCTTGCCGGGGAGGGACTACGAGCAGTACTTC.

This clone was counted only a few times. V is TRBV6-1 and J is TRBJ2-1, with D maybe TRBD1 (6 bases). The V and J ends lost 4 bases and 15 bases respectively, with 19 bases between them. The CDR3 sequence is 13 residues long. The germline V gene encodes CDR1 MNHNS and CDR2 SASEGT. This CDR3 reads CASSALGHLYLFF. The CDR3 coding sequence is TGTGCCAGCAGTGCCCTGGGACATCTTTATCTGTTCTTC.

This clone has a handful of counts. The chain couples TRBV27 to TRBJ2-7; TRBD1 agrees at 10 bases. CDR1 MNHEY and CDR2 SMNVEV come from the germline V gene (reference sequence). The CDR3 totals 15 residues. Unmatched junction bases numbered 5, after V lost 6 bases and J lost 0 bases. CDR3 in DNA: TGTGCCAGCAGCCCGACAGGGGGCGTCTCCTACGAGCAGTACTTC. It yields the protein CASSPTGGVSYEQYF.

For the CDR3, the DNA is TGTGCCAGCAAGGGGGAGACCATGGCGAACACTGAAGCTTTCTTT. It yields the protein CASKGETMANTEAFF. This rearrangement joins TRBV6-1 to TRBJ1-1; TRBD1 might be the D (6 bases). This CDR3 spans 15 amino acids. Germline assignment: CDR1 MNHNS and CDR2 SASEGT. Trimming stripped 7 bases from V and 1 base from J, with 16 bases between.

This clone came up a few times. The chain combines TRBV13 with TRBJ1-6; D not resolved. V dropped 3 bases and J dropped 7 bases, with 10 bases sitting between them. CDR1 is PRHDT, CDR2 FYEKMQ, per germline (reference sequence). This CDR3 spans 14 amino acids. The CDR3 sequence is CASSFLTGNSPLHF. The CDR3 nucleotides read TGTGCCAGCAGCTTTCTGACGGGGAATTCACCCCTCCACTTT.

The chain employs TRBV9 and TRBJ2-2, with D hard to call. This CDR3 contains 15 residues. Germline CDR1 and CDR2: SGDLS and YYNGEE. Trimming pared 4 bases from V and 0 bases from J, leaving 10 bases between. In nucleotides, the CDR3 is TGTGCCAGCAGCCGAAACCCAGCGAACACCGGGGAGCTGTTTTTT. This sequence encodes CASSRNPANTGELFF.

This chain connects TRBV28 to TRBJ2-3, with 7 bases fitting TRBD2. The V and J ends lost 4 bases and 3 bases, in that order; junction bases with no gene match: 13. Per the germline V gene, CDR1 is MDHEN and CDR2 is SYDVKM. The CDR3 length is 17 residues. As DNA, the CDR3 is TGTGCCAGCAGTTCGATATTCGAAGGGGAGGGAACAGATACGCAGTATTTT. This sequence encodes CASSSIFEGEGTDTQYF.

This clone was seen a few times. The chain carries TRBV7-6 and TRBJ1-2; 7 bases fit TRBD1. Looked up from germline, CDR1 is SGHVS and CDR2 is FNYEAQ. J gave up 3 bases and V 5 bases, and 12 bases lay outside the gene matches. The CDR3 is 16 residues long. The CDR3 loop is CASSGSTGSDDYGYTF. The CDR3, as DNA: TGTGCCAGCAGCGGGTCGACAGGGTCGGACGACTATGGCTACACCTTC.

The rearrangement joins TRBV2 to TRBJ2-2, with 12 bases matching TRBD1. The CDR3 consists of 17 residues. Germline loops: CDR1 SNHLY, CDR2 FYNNEI. V trimming: 3 bases; J trimming: 4 bases; junction bases outside the gene matches: 6. The CDR3 sequence is CASSEGDRGQGTGELFF. The CDR3 DNA reads as TGTGCCAGCAGTGAGGGGGACAGGGGGCAGGGCACCGGGGAGCTGTTTTTT.

This rearrangement joins TRBV6-1 to TRBJ2-1; a weak D match, TRBD2 (5 bases). There are 14 residues in the CDR3. V lost 2 bases and J lost 5, with 10 bases in between. Germline lookup yields CDR1 MNHNS and CDR2 SASEGT. CDR3 DNA: TGTGCCAGCAGTGAATTCGGGGAACACAATGAGCAGTTCTTC. This sequence encodes CASSEFGEHNEQFF.

The CDR3 bases are TGCGCCAGCAGCACGCTTACAGGGAACACCGGGGAGCTGTTTTTT. Translated, it gives CASSTLTGNTGELFF. The chain carries TRBV5-1 and TRBJ2-2, with a weak D call TRBD1 (5 bases). Trimming cost V 4 bases and J 1 base, with 11 bases left between them. Germline loops: CDR1 SGHRS, CDR2 YFSETQ. CDR3 length: 15 residues.

The chain joins TRBV18 to TRBJ2-2; 7 nucleotides align to TRBD1. Germline CDR1 KGHSH, CDR2 LQKENI. CDR3 length: 15 amino acids. J lost 7 bases, V lost 1 base, and 6 bases had no gene match. CDR3 nucleotide sequence: TGTGCCAGCTCACCACAAGGGGGCCTTGGCGGGGAGCTGTTTTTT. This sequence encodes CASSPQGGLGGELFF. Full variable domain (remainder filled in from reference TRBV18 and TRBJ2-2): NAGVMQNPRHLVRRRGQEARLRCSPMKGHSHVYWYRQLPEEGLKFMVYLQKENIIDESGMPKERFSAEFPKEGPSILRIQQVVRGDSAAYFCASSPQGGLGGELFFGEGSRLTVL.

The genes are TRBV2 and TRBJ1-4, with 9 bases identical to TRBD1. From germline, CDR1 is SNHLY and CDR2 FYNNEI. This CDR3 contains 15 residues. The junction had 9 bases not matched to a gene; V was cut back by 6 bases and J by 7 bases. The chain's CDR3 is CASRGTGKGGEKLFF. The CDR3 nucleotides are TGTGCCAGCAGGGGGACAGGGAAAGGGGGTGAAAAACTGTTTTTT.

This clone was recorded once. This chain joins TRBV7-6 and TRBJ2-5, with 9 bases aligning to TRBD1. Germline assignment: CDR1 SGHVS and CDR2 FNYEAQ. The CDR3 has 14 amino acids. V lost 9 bases to trimming and J lost 1 base; unmatched junction nucleotides: 6. Written as DNA, the CDR3 is TGTGCCAGTAGTACACAGGGGGCCCAAGAGACCCAGTACTTC. Translating gives CASSTQGAQETQYF. Filled out from reference TRBV7-6 and TRBJ2-5, the complete variable domain reads GAGVSQSPRYKVTKRGQDVALRCDPISGHVSLYWYRQALGQGPEFLTYFNYEAQQDKSGLPNDRFSAERPEGSISTLTIQRTEQRDSAMYRCASSTQGAQETQYFGPGTRLLVL.

The chain carries TRBV14 and TRBJ1-5; D not resolved. The germline V gene encodes CDR1 SGHDN and CDR2 FVKESK. The CDR3 runs 12 residues. Trimming took 2 bases from V and 3 from J, leaving 2 bases between them. The CDR3 loop reads CASSQHNQPQHF. The CDR3 nucleotides read TGTGCCAGCAGCCAACACAATCAGCCCCAGCATTTT. Looking up the rest from reference TRBV14 and TRBJ1-5 gives the full variable domain: EAGVTQFPSHSVIEKGQTVTLRCDPISGHDNLYWYRRVMGKEIKFLLHFVKESKQDESGMPNNRFLAERTGGTYSTLKVQPAELEDSGVYFCASSQHNQPQHFGDGTRLSIL.

This sequence joins TRBV5-5 and TRBJ1-4; 11 nucleotides align to TRBD1. The germline gives CDR1 SGHKS, CDR2 YYEKEE (reference sequence). This CDR3 is 15 amino acids long. After removal of 2 bases from V and 6 bases from J, the junction contained 3 bases not matched to a gene. CDR3 DNA sequence: TGTGCCAGCAGCTTACCGGGACAGGGGGATGAAAAACTGTTTTTT. Protein: CASSLPGQGDEKLFF.

A few counts support this clone. V usage is TRBV6-6 and J usage is TRBJ1-6, with a possible D match to TRBD1 (6 bases). Germline-derived CDR1 and CDR2 are MNHNY and SVGAGI (reference sequence). The ends were cut back, 5 bases at V and 3 bases at J, with 11 bases in the middle. This CDR3 spans 15 amino acids. The chain's CDR3 is CASSTLTGYNSPLHF. The DNA of the CDR3 is TGTGCCAGCAGTACCTTGACAGGCTATAATTCACCCCTCCACTTT.

The rearrangement links TRBV7-2 to TRBJ2-7, with D possibly matching TRBD2 (5 bases). CDR3 size: 15 residues. The germline gives CDR1 SGHTA, CDR2 FQGNSA. V shed 4 bases and J shed 4 bases, with 17 bases lying between them. In DNA form, the CDR3 reads TGTGCCAGCAGCTCAACCGGGATAGGGCCATACGAGCAGTACTTC. Translating it yields CASSSTGIGPYEQYF.

V and J are TRBV19 and TRBJ2-7; 9 bases align to TRBD1. CDR1 and CDR2 from the germline V gene are LNHDA and SQIVND (reference sequence). This CDR3 contains 15 residues. With 6 bases clipped from V and 7 bases from J, the junction kept 13 bases outside the gene matches. The CDR3, as DNA: TGTGCCAGTAGGCCAACCGGGACAGGGTCACTAGAGCAGTACTTC. Protein: CASRPTGTGSLEQYF.

The V gene is TRBV28, the J gene TRBJ2-7; no definite D call. The germline V gene encodes CDR1 MDHEN and CDR2 SYDVKM. The CDR3 extends over 17 amino acids. Trimming removed 4 bases at V and 0 bases at J, with 19 bases between. The CDR3 DNA reads as TGTGCCAGCAGTTCCCCGACCGTCGGGTATAGCTCCTACGAGCAGTACTTC. It translates to CASSSPTVGYSSYEQYF.

This chain joins TRBV18 and TRBJ2-1; TRBD1 matches at 7 bases. Germline CDR1 is KGHSH and CDR2 is LQKENI. V lost 0 bases and J lost 0; bases outside the gene matches: 14. This CDR3 region has 20 residues. The CDR3 loop is CASSPPRQGFIPSSYNEQFF. The CDR3 DNA is TGTGCCAGCTCACCACCCCGACAGGGTTTTATACCCAGCTCCTACAATGAGCAGTTCTTC.

This chain connects TRBV7-2 to TRBJ2-2; the D gene is possibly TRBD1 (6 bases). The V end lost 5 bases, the J end lost 6 bases, and 13 bases lay between the germline ends. This CDR3 is 14 amino acids long. Germline CDR1 is SGHTA and CDR2 is FQGNSA. Here the CDR3 reads CASSRRTVAGELFF. CDR3 DNA: TGTGCCAGCAGCCGGAGGACAGTGGCCGGGGAGCTGTTTTTT.